This T cell receptor (beta chain) emerged from a study of T cell changes during pregnancy in multiple sclerosis. Trimming at V came to 5 bases and at J to 3 bases, leaving 6 bases not matched to a gene. This CDR3 region has 16 residues. Germline values: CDR1 LNHNV, CDR2 YYDKDF (reference sequence). Clones were sequenced by immunoSEQ multiplex PCR, and TCRdb holds only the in-frame ones, with some missing. The data show under 90,000 clones, around 94% seen once. The source was peripheral blood, collected in the second trimester of pregnancy. The receptor's source is a female donor in good health, enrolled as a control in a pregnancy study. The V and J genes are TRBV15 and TRBJ2-1, with 11 bases matching TRBD2. CDR3 nucleotides: TGTGCCACCAGCGGCCCGGGACTAGCGGACTACAATGAGCAGTTCTTC. This encodes CATSGPGLADYNEQFF.